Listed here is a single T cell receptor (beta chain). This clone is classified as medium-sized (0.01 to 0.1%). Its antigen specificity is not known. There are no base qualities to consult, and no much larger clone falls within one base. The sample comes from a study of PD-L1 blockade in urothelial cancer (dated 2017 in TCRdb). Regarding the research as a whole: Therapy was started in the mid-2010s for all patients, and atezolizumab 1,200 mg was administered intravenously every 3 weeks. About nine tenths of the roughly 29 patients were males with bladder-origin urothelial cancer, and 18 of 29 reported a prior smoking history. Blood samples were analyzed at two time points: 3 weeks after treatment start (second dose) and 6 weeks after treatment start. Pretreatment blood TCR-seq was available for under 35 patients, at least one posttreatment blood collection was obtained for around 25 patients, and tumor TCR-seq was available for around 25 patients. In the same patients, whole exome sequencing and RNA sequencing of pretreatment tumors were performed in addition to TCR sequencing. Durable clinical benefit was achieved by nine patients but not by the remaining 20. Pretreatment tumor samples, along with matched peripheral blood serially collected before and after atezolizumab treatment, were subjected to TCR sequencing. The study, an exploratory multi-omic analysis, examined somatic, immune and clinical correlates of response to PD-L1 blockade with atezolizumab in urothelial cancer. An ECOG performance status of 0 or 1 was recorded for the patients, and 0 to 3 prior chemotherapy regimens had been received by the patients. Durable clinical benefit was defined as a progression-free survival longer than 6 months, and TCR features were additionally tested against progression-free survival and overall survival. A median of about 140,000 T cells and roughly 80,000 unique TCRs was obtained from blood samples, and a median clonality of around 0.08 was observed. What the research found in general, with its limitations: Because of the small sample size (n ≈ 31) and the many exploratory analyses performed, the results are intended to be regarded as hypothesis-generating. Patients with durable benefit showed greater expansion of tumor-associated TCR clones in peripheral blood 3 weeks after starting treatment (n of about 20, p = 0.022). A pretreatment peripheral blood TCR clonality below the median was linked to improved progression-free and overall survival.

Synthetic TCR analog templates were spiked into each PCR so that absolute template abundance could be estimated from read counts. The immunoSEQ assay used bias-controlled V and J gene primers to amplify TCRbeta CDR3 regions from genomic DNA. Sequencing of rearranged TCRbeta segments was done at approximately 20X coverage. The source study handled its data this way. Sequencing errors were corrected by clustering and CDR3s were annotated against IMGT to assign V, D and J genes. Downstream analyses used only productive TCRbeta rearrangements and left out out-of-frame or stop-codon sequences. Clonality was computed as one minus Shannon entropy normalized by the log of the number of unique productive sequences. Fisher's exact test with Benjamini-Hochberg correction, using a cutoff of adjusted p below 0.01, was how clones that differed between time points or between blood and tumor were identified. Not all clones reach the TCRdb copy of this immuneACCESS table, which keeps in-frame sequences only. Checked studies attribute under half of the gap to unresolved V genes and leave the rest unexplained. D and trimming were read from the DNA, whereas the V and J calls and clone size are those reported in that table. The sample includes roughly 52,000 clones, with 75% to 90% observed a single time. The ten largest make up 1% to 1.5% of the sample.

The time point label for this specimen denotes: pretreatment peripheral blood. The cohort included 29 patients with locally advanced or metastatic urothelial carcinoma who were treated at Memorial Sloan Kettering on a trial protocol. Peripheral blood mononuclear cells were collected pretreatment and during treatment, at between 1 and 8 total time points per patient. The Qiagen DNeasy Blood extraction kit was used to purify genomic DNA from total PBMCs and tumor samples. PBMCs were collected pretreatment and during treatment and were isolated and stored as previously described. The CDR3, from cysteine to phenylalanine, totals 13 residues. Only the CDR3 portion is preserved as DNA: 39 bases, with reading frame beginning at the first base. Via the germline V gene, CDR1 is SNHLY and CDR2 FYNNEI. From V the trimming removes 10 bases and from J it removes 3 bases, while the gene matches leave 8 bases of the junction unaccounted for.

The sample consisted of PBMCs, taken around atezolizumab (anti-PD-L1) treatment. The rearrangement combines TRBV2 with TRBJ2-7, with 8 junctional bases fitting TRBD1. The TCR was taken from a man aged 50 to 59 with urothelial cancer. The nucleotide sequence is TGTGCCACCAGACAGGGGTTCGACTACGAGCAGTACTTC. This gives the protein CATRQGFDYEQYF. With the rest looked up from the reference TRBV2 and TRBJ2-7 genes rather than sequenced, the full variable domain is EPEVTQTPSHQVTQMGQEVILRCVPISNHLYFYWYRQILGQKVEFLVSFYNNEISEKSEIFDDQFSVERPDGSNFTLKIRSTKLEDSAMYFCATRQGFDYEQYFGPGTRLTVT.